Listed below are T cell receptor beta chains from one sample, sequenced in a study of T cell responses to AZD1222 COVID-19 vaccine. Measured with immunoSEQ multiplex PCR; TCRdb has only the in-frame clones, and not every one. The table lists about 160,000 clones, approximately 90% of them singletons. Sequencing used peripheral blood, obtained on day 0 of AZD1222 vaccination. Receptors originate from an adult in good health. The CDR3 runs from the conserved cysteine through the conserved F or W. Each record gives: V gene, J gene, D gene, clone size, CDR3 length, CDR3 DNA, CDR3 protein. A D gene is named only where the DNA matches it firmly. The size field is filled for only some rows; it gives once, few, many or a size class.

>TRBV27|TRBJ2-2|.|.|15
TGTGCCAGCAGTTTGACGAGAATGGGCACCGGGGAGCTGTTTTTT
CASSLTRMGTGELFF
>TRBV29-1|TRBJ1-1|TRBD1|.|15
TGCAGCGTTGCGGGTTTGAACAGGGGGAGCACTGAAGCTTTCTTT
CSVAGLNRGSTEAFF
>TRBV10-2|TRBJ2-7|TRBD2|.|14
TGCGCCAGCCAAAGTCGGGAGGGCGATCGAGAGCAGTACTTC
CASQSREGDREQYF
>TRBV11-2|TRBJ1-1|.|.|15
TGTGCCAGCAGCTTAGTTACCGGGTTGAACACTGAAGCTTTCTTT
CASSLVTGLNTEAFF
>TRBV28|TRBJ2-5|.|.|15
TGTGCCAGCAGTTTAGGGTCGGGTACCCCAGAGACCCAGTACTTC
CASSLGSGTPETQYF
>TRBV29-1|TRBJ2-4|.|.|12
TGCAGCGTCGGGACGGAAAAAAACATTCAGTACTTC
CSVGTEKNIQYF
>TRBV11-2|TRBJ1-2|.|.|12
TGTGCCAGCAGCGTCGGGGTGGGCGGCTACACCTTC
CASSVGVGGYTF
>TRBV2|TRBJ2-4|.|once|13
TGTGCCAGCCATATGAACCCAAAAAACATTCAGTACTTC
CASHMNPKNIQYF
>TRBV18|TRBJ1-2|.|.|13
TGTGCCAGCTCACCACGAGGCGGCTATGGCTACACCTTC
CASSPRGGYGYTF
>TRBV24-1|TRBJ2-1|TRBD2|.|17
TGTGCCACCAGTGATTTTGGGCGGGGGGGATCCTACAATGAGCAGTTCTTC
CATSDFGRGGSYNEQFF
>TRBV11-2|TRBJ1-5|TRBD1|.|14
TGTGCCAGCAGCCAGGGGGAGAGCAATCAGCCCCAGCATTTT
CASSQGESNQPQHF
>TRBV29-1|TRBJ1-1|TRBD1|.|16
TGCAGCGTTGTTGGGCCCCCCAGGGGGTTGAACACTGAAGCTTTCTTT
CSVVGPPRGLNTEAFF
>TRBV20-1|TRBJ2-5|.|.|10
TGCAGTGCTAGGCAAGAGACCCAGTACTTC
CSARQETQYF
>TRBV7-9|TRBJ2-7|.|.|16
TGTGCCAGCAGCTCCTCCCGGGCGGGGGCCTCCTACGAGCAGTACTTC
CASSSSRAGASYEQYF
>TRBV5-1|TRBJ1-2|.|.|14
TGCGCCAGCAGCTTGGGCCAGCCTAACTATGGCTACACCTTC
CASSLGQPNYGYTF
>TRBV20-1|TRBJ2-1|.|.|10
TGCAGTGCTAGACGAATTCAGCAGTTCTTC
CSARRIQQFF
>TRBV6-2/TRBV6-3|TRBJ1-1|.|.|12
TGTGCCAGCAGCCCTCCTGGGGGTGAAGCTTTCTTT
CASSPPGGEAFF
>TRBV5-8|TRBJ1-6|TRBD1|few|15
TGTGCCAGCAGCTCGCGACAGGGTGGTAATTCACCCCTCCACTTT
CASSSRQGGNSPLHF
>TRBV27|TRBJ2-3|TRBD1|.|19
TGTGCCAGCAGTTTGAGTATTACCCCAGGACAGGGCTACACAGATACGCAGTATTTT
CASSLSITPGQGYTDTQYF
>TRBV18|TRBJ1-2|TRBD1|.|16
TGTGCCAGCTCACCATCCGGGACAGGGGGAGACTATGGCTACACCTTC
CASSPSGTGGDYGYTF
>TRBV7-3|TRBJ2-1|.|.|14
TGTGCCAGCAGCTCCTCTTACGGAAACAATGAGCAGTTCTTC
CASSSSYGNNEQFF
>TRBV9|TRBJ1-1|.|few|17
TGTGCCAGCAGCTCTCCGGGGAGGGGGTCCGCGAACACTGAAGCTTTCTTT
CASSSPGRGSANTEAFF